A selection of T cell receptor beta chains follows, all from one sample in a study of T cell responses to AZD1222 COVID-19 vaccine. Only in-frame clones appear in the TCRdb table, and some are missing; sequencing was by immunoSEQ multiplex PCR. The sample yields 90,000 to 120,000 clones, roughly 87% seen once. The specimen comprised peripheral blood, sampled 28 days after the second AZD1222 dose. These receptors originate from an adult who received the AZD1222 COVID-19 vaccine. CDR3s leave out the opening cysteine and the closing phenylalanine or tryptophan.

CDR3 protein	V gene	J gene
ASSAYQGSEAF	TRBV9	TRBJ1-1
ASMENTEAF	TRBV12-3/TRBV12-4	TRBJ1-1
ASSLDRSSYEQY	TRBV27	TRBJ2-7
ASSALGTAPYEQY	TRBV4-1	TRBJ2-7
ASSPGLSTGELF	TRBV5-1	TRBJ2-2
ASSSFPLITGLNEQF	TRBV11-2	TRBJ2-1
ASSLAGVNEQF	TRBV5-4	TRBJ2-1
ASSPLTVMNYGYT	TRBV27	TRBJ1-2
ASSRGQGDEQY	TRBV18	TRBJ2-7
ASTPGLAGHTDTQY	TRBV7-9	TRBJ2-3
ASSLGRAANYGYT	TRBV7-8	TRBJ1-2
ASSQGGALNTEAF	TRBV14	TRBJ1-1
ASSPDGSSGNTIY	TRBV5-1	TRBJ1-3
ASSPGTDTYEQY	TRBV5-4	TRBJ2-7
ASSLPLGKGNTEAF	TRBV7-9	TRBJ1-1
ASSQSPPKDQPQH	TRBV23-1	TRBJ1-5
ASSPDRGSSYEQY	TRBV6-2/TRBV6-3	TRBJ2-7
ASSSPEINYGYT	TRBV28	TRBJ1-2
ASSQTLRGGGNSPLH	TRBV19	TRBJ1-6
ATSGTGGYGYT	TRBV15	TRBJ1-2
ASSSLAGGQETQY	TRBV5-1	TRBJ2-5
ASSAQGINGYT	TRBV21-1	TRBJ1-2
ASSSGIGLEQY	TRBV27	TRBJ2-7
ASSTTHTGELF	TRBV11-3	TRBJ2-2
ASSLWGGRTDTQY	TRBV7-3	TRBJ2-3
ASSEGGSHEQY	TRBV6-5	TRBJ2-7
ASSVRDRGTETQY	TRBV7-2	TRBJ2-5
ASSTRDREQETQY	TRBV6-2/TRBV6-3	TRBJ2-5
ATGTAYEQY	TRBV19	TRBJ2-7
AISPRTGMNTEAF	TRBV10-3	TRBJ1-1
ASSYFRGTEAF	TRBV6-2/TRBV6-3	TRBJ1-1